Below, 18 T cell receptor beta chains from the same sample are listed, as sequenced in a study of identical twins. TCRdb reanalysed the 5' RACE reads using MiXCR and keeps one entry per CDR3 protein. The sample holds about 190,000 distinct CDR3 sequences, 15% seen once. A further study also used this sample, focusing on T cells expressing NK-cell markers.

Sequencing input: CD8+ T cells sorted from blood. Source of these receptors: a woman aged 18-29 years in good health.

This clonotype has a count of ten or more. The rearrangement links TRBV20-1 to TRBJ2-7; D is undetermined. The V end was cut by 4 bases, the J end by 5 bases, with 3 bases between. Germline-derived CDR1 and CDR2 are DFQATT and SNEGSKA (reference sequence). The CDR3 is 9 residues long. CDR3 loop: CSATDEQYF. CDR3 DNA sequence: TGCAGTGCTACCGACGAGCAGTACTTC.

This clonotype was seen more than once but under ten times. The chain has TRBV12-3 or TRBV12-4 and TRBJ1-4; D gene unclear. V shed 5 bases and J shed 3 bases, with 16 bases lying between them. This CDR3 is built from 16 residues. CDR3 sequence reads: CASSPRVLRPNEKLFF. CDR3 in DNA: TGTGCCAGCAGTCCCCGCGTCCTCAGGCCTAATGAAAAACTGTTTTTT.

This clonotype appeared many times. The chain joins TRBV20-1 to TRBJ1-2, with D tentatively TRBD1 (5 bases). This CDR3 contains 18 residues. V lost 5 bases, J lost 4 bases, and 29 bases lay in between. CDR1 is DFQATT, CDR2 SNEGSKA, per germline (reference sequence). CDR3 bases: TGCAGTGCTGATACCTCCCTGACAGTTATCCATGCAACCTATGGCTACACCTTC. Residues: CSADTSLTVIHATYGYTF.

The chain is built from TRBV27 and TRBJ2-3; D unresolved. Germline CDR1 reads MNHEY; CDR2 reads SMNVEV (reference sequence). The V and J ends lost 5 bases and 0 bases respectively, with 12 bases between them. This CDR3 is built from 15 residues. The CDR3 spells CASSPHSRSTDTQYF. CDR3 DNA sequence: TGTGCCAGCAGTCCTCATTCCCGGAGCACAGATACGCAGTATTTT.

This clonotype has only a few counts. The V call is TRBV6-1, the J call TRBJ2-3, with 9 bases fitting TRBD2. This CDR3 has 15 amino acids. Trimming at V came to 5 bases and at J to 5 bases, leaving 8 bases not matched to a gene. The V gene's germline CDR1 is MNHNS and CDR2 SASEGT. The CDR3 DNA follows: TGTGCCAGCAGTCCCAGCGGGAGGTCGGGAGATACGCAGTATTTT. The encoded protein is CASSPSGRSGDTQYF.

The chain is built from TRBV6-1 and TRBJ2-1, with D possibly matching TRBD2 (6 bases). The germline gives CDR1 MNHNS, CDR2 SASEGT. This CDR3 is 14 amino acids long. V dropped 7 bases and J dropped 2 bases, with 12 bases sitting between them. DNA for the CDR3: TGTGCCAGCAAGGTGCGGGAAACCTACAATGAGCAGTTCTTC. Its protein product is CASKVRETYNEQFF.

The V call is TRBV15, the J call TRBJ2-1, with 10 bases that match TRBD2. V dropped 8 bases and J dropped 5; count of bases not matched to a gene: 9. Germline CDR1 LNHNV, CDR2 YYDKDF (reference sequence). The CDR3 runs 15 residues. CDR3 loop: CATAAGTSEHNEQFF. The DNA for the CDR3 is TGTGCCACCGCTGCCGGGACTAGCGAGCACAATGAGCAGTTCTTC.

The CDR3, as DNA: TGTGCCAGCAGTTTGGTTTTGGGGGAGCTGGGGAATGAGCAGTTCTTC. This gives the protein CASSLVLGELGNEQFF. The chain has TRBV12-3 or TRBV12-4 and TRBJ2-1; D possibly uses TRBD1 or TRBD2 (5 bases each). With 3 bases removed from V and 7 bases from J, the gap between germline ends came to 19 bases. The CDR3 length is 16 residues.

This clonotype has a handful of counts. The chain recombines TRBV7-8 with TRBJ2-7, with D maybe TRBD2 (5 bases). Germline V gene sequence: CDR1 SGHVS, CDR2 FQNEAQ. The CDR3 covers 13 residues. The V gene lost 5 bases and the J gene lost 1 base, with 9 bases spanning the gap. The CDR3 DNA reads TGTGCCAGCAGCCACGGCGGGTCCTACGAGCAGTACTTC. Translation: CASSHGGSYEQYF. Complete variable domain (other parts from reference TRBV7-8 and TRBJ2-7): GAGVSQSPRYKVAKRGQDVALRCDPISGHVSLFWYQQALGQGPEFLTYFQNEAQLDKSGLPSDRFFAERPEGSVSTLKIQRTQQEDSAVYLCASSHGGSYEQYFGPGTRLTVT.

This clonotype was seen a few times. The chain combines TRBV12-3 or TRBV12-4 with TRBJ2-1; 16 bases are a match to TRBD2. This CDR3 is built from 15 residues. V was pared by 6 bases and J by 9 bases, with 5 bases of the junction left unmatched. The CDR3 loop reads CASSGTSGGAGEQFF. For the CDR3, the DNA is TGTGCCAGCAGCGGGACTAGCGGGGGGGCTGGTGAGCAGTTCTTC.

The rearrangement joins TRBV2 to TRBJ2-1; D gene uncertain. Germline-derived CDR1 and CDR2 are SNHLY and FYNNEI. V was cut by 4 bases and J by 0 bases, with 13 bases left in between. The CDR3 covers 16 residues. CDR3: CASSVGSRSSYNEQFF. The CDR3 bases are TGTGCCAGCAGTGTAGGCTCCCGGAGCTCCTACAATGAGCAGTTCTTC.

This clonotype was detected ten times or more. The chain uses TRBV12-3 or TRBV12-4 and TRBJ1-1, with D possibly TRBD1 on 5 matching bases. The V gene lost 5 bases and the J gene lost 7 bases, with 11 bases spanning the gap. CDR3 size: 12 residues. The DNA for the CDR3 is TGTGCCAGCAGTCTCCTACAGGTTGAAGCTTTCTTT. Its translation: CASSLLQVEAFF.

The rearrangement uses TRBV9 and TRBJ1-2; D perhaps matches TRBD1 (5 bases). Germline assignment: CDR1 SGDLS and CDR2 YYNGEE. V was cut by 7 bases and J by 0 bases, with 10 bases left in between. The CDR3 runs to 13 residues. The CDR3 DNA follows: TGTGCCAGCGGGGCCAGCCCTAACTATGGCTACACCTTC. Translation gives CASGASPNYGYTF.

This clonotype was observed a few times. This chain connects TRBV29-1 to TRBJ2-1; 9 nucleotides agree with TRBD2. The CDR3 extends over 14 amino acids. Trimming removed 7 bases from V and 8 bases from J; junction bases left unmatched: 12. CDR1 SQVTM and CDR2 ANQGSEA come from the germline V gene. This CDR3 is CSAQIRGGRDEQFF. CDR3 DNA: TGCAGCGCCCAGATCAGGGGCGGGAGGGATGAGCAGTTCTTC.

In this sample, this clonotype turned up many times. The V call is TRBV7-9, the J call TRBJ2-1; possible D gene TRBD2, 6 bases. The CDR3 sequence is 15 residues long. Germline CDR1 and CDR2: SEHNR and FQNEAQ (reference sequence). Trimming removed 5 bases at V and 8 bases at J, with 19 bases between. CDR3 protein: CASSPEWAEGDEQFF. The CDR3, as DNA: TGTGCCAGCAGCCCCGAGTGGGCGGAGGGCGATGAGCAGTTCTTC.

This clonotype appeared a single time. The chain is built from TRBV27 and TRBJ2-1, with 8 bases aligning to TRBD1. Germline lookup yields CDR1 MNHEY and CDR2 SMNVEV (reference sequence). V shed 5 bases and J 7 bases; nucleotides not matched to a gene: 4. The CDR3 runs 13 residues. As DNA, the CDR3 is TGTGCCAGCAGTACCTGGACAGGGAATGAGCAGTTCTTC. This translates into CASSTWTGNEQFF.

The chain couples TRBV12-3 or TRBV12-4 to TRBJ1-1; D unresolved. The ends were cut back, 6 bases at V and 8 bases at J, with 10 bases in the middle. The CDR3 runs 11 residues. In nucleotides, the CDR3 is TGTGCCAGCAGACATGTCAGGGAAGCTTTCTTT. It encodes CASRHVREAFF.

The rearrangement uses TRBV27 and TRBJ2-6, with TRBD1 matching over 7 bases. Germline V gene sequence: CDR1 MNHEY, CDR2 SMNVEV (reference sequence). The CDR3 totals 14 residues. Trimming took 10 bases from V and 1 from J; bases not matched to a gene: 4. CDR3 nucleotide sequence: TGTGCCACGACAGGGTTATCTGGGGCCAACGTCCTGACTTTC. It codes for CATTGLSGANVLTF.